The source of this T cell receptor (beta chain) is a study of Ad26.COV2.S vaccination and SARS-CoV-2 variants. Turning to the study itself: Dosing was one shot or two shots 56 days apart. General study results and limits: Recipients of either vaccine or placebo displayed similar breadth of non-spike TCRs. Relative to placebo recipients, vaccine recipients exhibited elevated spike-specific TCR breadth.

The treatment was: over 15 received Ad26.COV2.S at low or high dose, single or two shots; about 5 received placebo; per-sample allocation not given. The investigators took samples on day 63 after the first vaccine or placebo injection. Its platform was an Ad26 vector, and its expressed antigen was Wuhan-strain SARS-CoV-2 spike. Concerning this clone: Its target is unknown.

Data came from immunoSEQ multiplex PCR; TCRdb stores just in-frame clones and leaves some out. The sample contains roughly 680,000 clones, about 89% of which appear only once. The V gene end was trimmed by 7 bases and the J gene end by 2 bases; junction bases not matched to a gene: 7. Germline V CDR1 and CDR2: MNHEY, SVGAGI. CDR3 length: 14 amino acids. This TCR was sampled from a person between 18 and 65 years old who received the Ad26.COV2.S COVID-19 vaccine or a placebo. The specimen was peripheral blood, collected in a trial of Ad26.COV2.S vaccine versus placebo. The chain employs TRBV6-5 and TRBJ1-2, with 7 bases fitting TRBD1. The CDR3: CASIREQGNYGYTF. The CDR3 DNA reads as TGTGCCAGCATTAGAGAACAGGGGAACTATGGCTACACCTTC.